Shown below are 20 T cell receptor beta chains from a single sample sequenced in a study of shared clonotypes between healthy human individuals. Using immunoSEQ multiplex PCR, the repertoire was profiled, and TCRdb retains in-frame clones only, with some absent. Here the sample spans roughly 2 million clones, under 97% being singletons. Sequenced: naive CD4+ T cells sorted from blood. Subset meaning: CD45RA+ positively selected. Every receptor here comes from a man in his late teens or twenties in good health.

The chain has TRBV7-2 and TRBJ1-1; the D gene is possibly TRBD1 (5 bases). CDR3 size: 15 residues. Germline V gives CDR1 SGHTA, CDR2 FQGNSA. V was shortened by 4 bases and J by 10 bases, with 22 bases between the two germline ends. In DNA, the CDR3 is TGTGCCAGCAGCTCCCAACCACTTCCCTCTCAGGGAGCTTTCTTT. It specifies CASSSQPLPSQGAFF.

The chain employs TRBV5-5 and TRBJ1-2; D gene uncertain. This CDR3 has 13 amino acids. The ends were cut back, 0 bases at V and 4 bases at J, with 7 bases in the middle. Germline V gene lookup returns CDR1 SGHKS and CDR2 YYEKEE (reference sequence). CDR3 nucleotides: TGTGCCAGCAGCTTGGTACAGTCCTATGGCTACACCTTC. Protein product: CASSLVQSYGYTF.

This sequence joins TRBV29-1 and TRBJ2-7; 7 bases agree with TRBD1. Germline trimming cut 7 bases from V and 0 bases from J; bases unmatched to any gene: 3. Germline lookup yields CDR1 SQVTM and CDR2 ANQGSEA. The CDR3 consists of 12 residues. The CDR3 region is CSAGQNSYEQYF. The CDR3 nucleotides are TGCAGCGCGGGACAGAACTCCTACGAGCAGTACTTC.

The chain combines TRBV6-6 with TRBJ2-5; the D gene is possibly TRBD1 (5 bases). Germline V lookup: CDR1 MNHNY, CDR2 SVGAGI (reference sequence). V lost 6 bases and J lost 5, with 13 bases in between. This CDR3 has 13 residues. The chain's CDR3 is CASRDTIGETQYF. The CDR3 coding sequence is TGTGCCAGCAGGGACACCATCGGCGAGACCCAGTACTTC.

The chain links TRBV5-1 to TRBJ2-4; D is perhaps TRBD1 or TRBD2 (5 bases each). The CDR3 totals 15 residues. V gave up 0 bases and J gave up 10 bases, with 17 bases separating them. Germline CDR1 SGHRS, CDR2 YFSETQ. DNA of the CDR3: TGCGCCAGCAGCTTGGTTCCCTCGAGGGGATCAATTCAGTACTTC. Its protein is CASSLVPSRGSIQYF.

The rearrangement uses TRBV4-3 and TRBJ1-6; no firm D call. The CDR3 loop spans 14 amino acids. Trimming removed 4 bases at V and 7 bases at J, with 11 bases between. Germline lookup yields CDR1 LGHNA and CDR2 YSLEER. The CDR3 DNA reads TGCGCCAGCAGCCTGGACGGATTAAATTCACCCCTCCACTTT. Translation: CASSLDGLNSPLHF.

CDR3 sequence reads: CASSLAVGANVLTF. The DNA for the CDR3 is TGCGCCAGCAGCTTGGCGGTCGGGGCCAACGTCCTGACTTTC. The V call is TRBV5-1, the J call TRBJ2-6; D unresolved. The germline V gene encodes CDR1 SGHRS and CDR2 YFSETQ. Trimming removed 0 bases at V and 4 bases at J, with 5 bases between. The CDR3 runs 14 residues. The full variable domain, completed using reference TRBV5-1 and TRBJ2-6, is KAGVTQTPRYLIKTRGQQVTLSCSPISGHRSVSWYQQTPGQGLQFLFEYFSETQRNKGNFPGRFSGRQFSNSRSEMNVSTLELGDSALYLCASSLAVGANVLTFGAGSRLTVL.

The rearrangement joins TRBV11-3 to TRBJ2-3, with no clear D. Germline CDR1 and CDR2: SGHNT and YENEEA. This CDR3 has 16 amino acids. V was pared by 1 base and J by 0 bases, with 11 bases between. As DNA, the CDR3 is TGTGCCAGCAGCTTAGGGAGAGCCGCGAGCACAGATACGCAGTATTTT. Amino acid sequence: CASSLGRAASTDTQYF.

This chain uses TRBV11-1 with TRBJ2-2, with D perhaps assigned TRBD1 or TRBD2 (5 bases each). The CDR3 is made up of 13 amino acids. V lost 10 bases, J lost 6 bases, and 15 bases lay in between. Germline assignment: CDR1 SGHAT and CDR2 FQDESV (reference sequence). CDR3 sequence (DNA): TGTGCCATACGGGAAGGGACCCCCGGGGAGCTGTTTTTT. It codes for CAIREGTPGELFF.

The V gene is TRBV7-2, the J gene TRBJ1-2; 7 bases match TRBD1. J lost 8 bases, V lost 5 bases, and 8 bases had no gene match. In germline, CDR1 is SGHTA, CDR2 FQGNSA. This CDR3 spans 13 amino acids. The CDR3 reads CASSLPGGEGYTF. The DNA for the CDR3 is TGTGCCAGCAGCCTACCAGGGGGGGAAGGCTACACCTTC.

Points on this clone: At the DNA level, this CDR3 is encoded by other sequences in the same sample as well. This chain connects TRBV30 to TRBJ2-7, with D possibly matching TRBD2 (5 bases). The CDR3 extends over 11 amino acids. Trimming cost V 5 bases and J 3 bases, with 8 bases left between them. Per germline, CDR1 GTSNPN and CDR2 SVGIG (reference sequence). The CDR3 DNA follows: TGTGCCTGGTCCGGGGTCTACGAGCAGTACTTC. Translating gives CAWSGVYEQYF.

A note on this clone: This CDR3 is also generated by other DNA sequences in the sample. The chain is built from TRBV7-2 and TRBJ1-2; unclear D gene. Germline CDR1 SGHTA, CDR2 FQGNSA. Trimming left V 5 bases short and J 0 bases short, with 10 bases between. CDR3 length: 14 amino acids. This CDR3 reads CASSPGRANYGYTF. The CDR3 region has the DNA TGTGCCAGCAGCCCCGGACGTGCTAACTATGGCTACACCTTC.

The chain is built from TRBV6-5 and TRBJ1-1; unclear D gene. The CDR3 has 13 residues. Germline V CDR1 and CDR2: MNHEY, SVGAGI. The germline V and J ends were trimmed by 4 bases and 0 bases, with 6 bases remaining between them. The CDR3 protein is CASSWTLNTEAFF. CDR3 coding DNA: TGTGCCAGCAGTTGGACCTTGAACACTGAAGCTTTCTTT.

The sample holds one count of this clone. The gene calls are TRBV29-1 and TRBJ1-2, with D perhaps matching TRBD1 (5 bases). This CDR3 has 13 amino acids. The germline CDR1 and CDR2 sequences are SQVTM and ANQGSEA. V lost 4 bases and J 3 bases, leaving 12 bases between the germline ends. Here the CDR3 DNA reads TGCAGCGTTGGAACCGGCAGGGACTATGGCTACACCTTC. It specifies CSVGTGRDYGYTF.

V and J are TRBV27 and TRBJ1-1; D gene uncertain. CDR3 length equals 14 residues. The V and J ends lost 7 bases and 2 bases respectively, with 14 bases between them. The germline gives CDR1 MNHEY, CDR2 SMNVEV (reference sequence). CDR3 in amino acids: CASTSWASNTEAFF. The DNA of the CDR3 is TGTGCCAGCACCTCATGGGCGTCAAACACTGAAGCTTTCTTT.

The chain uses TRBV29-1 and TRBJ1-5; no clear D. The CDR3 is made up of 12 amino acids. The germline CDR1 and CDR2 sequences are SQVTM and ANQGSEA. Trimming shortened V by 3 bases and J by 2 bases, and 5 bases separated the two germline ends. The CDR3 bases are TGCAGCGTTGATGTGGGCAATCAGCCCCAGCATTTT. Its translation: CSVDVGNQPQHF.

The V gene is TRBV27, the J gene TRBJ1-5, with a tentative D call TRBD1 (5 bases). V was pared by 6 bases and J by 0 bases, with 15 bases between. This CDR3 contains 16 residues. CDR1 is MNHEY, CDR2 SMNVEV, per germline (reference sequence). The CDR3 here is CASRRLQGDSNQPQHF. The CDR3 DNA is TGTGCCAGCAGACGGCTTCAGGGAGATAGCAATCAGCCCCAGCATTTT.

Remarks on this clone: The same CDR3 arises from other DNA sequences in this sample as well. V and J are TRBV18 and TRBJ2-3, with a possible D match to TRBD2 (6 bases). Trimming took 0 bases from V and 0 from J, leaving 10 bases between them. CDR1 is KGHSH and CDR2 is LQKENI in the germline V gene. This CDR3 has 16 amino acids. CDR3 DNA sequence: TGTGCCAGCTCACCACCAGGCCTAGCGAGCACAGATACGCAGTATTTT. It specifies CASSPPGLASTDTQYF.

This chain joins TRBV9 and TRBJ2-3, with 13 bases aligning to TRBD2. Germline lookup yields CDR1 SGDLS and CDR2 YYNGEE. This CDR3 contains 18 residues. The junction had 10 bases not matched to a gene; V was cut back by 4 bases and J by 2 bases. CDR3 nucleotide sequence: TGTGCCAGCAGCTCGGGACTAGCGGGGAGTTTCCTCACAGATACGCAGTATTTT. Protein sequence: CASSSGLAGSFLTDTQYF. Full variable domain (rest looked up from reference TRBV9 and TRBJ2-3): DSGVTQTPKHLITATGQRVTLRCSPRSGDLSVYWYQQSLDQGLQFLIQYYNGEERAKGNILERFSAQQFPDLHSELNLSSLELGDSALYFCASSSGLAGSFLTDTQYFGPGTRLTVL.

Concerning this clone itself: Other nucleotide sequences from this sample produce the same CDR3. The chain carries TRBV29-1 and TRBJ2-3; D is perhaps TRBD2 (6 bases). The CDR3 is 13 residues long. Trimming took off 3 bases at V and 2 bases at J, with 9 bases between the two ends. Germline values: CDR1 SQVTM, CDR2 ANQGSEA. CDR3 in amino acids: CSVDRGNTDTQYF. The CDR3 DNA reads as TGCAGCGTTGATCGGGGGAACACAGATACGCAGTATTTT.